This T cell receptor beta chain emerged from a study of human T cells and chemical hapten exposure. The table lists this clonotype with many counts. Noted time point: patch test 1, 2 weeks after DPC sensitization. As for treatment: therapeutic diphenylcyclopropenone sensitization with weekly scalp DPC. TCRdb ran MiXCR on the RACE reads and lists one entry per CDR3 protein. The table records nearly 350,000 distinct CDR3 sequences, approximately 6.3% of them present only once. Trimming at V came to 0 bases and at J to 2 bases, leaving 9 bases not matched to a gene. In germline, CDR1 is LGHNA, CDR2 YNFKEQ. This CDR3 has 19 residues.

This sample comprised whole blood, obtained in connection with sensitization to the hapten diphenylcyclopropenone (DPC). The receptor was derived from a woman aged 18-35 years with alopecia areata. Some clones in this sample may be carry-over from other donors' samples. The chain combines TRBV4-2 with TRBJ2-3; 12 bases fit TRBD2. Here the CDR3 DNA reads TGTGCCAGCAGCCAAGAACGCCCTGCTAGCGGGGGGGTCACAGATACGCAGTATTTT. Amino acids: CASSQERPASGGVTDTQYF.